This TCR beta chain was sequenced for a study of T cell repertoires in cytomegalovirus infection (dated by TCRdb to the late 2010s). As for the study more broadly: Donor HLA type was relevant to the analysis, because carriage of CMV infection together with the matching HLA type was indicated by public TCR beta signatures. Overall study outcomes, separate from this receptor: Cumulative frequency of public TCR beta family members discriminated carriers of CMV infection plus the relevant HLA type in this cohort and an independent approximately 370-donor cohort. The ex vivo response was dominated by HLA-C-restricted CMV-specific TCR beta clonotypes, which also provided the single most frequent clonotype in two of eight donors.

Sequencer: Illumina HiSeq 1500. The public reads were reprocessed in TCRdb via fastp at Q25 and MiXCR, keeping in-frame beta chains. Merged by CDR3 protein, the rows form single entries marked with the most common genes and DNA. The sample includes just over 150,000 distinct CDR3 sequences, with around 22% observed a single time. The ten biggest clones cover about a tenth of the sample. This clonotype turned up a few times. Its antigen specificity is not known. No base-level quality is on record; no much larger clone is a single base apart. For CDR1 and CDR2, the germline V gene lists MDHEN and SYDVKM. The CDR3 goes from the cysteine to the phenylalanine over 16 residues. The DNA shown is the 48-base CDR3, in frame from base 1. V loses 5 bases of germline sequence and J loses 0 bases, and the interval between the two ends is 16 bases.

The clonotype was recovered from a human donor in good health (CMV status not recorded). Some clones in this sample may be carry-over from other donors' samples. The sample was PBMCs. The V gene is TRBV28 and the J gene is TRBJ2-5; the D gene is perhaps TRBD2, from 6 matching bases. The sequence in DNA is TGTGCCAGCAGTGGGCGGGGTATGGAGTACCAAGAGACCCAGTACTTC. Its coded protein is CASSGRGMEYQETQYF.